This T cell receptor (beta chain) was documented in a study of cytomegalovirus exposure and HLA in healthy donors. The CDR3 is 15 residues long. Germline assignment: CDR1 SNHLY and CDR2 FYNNEI. Trimming left V 5 bases short and J 1 base short, with 14 bases between. Researchers ran the PCR with 60 Vbeta and 13 Jbeta primers. Produced via immunoSEQ multiplex PCR; TCRdb's table is partial and in-frame only. Of around 140,000 clones listed, 72% are singletons. Turning to this clone: Its cognate antigen is unknown.

Regarding the study as a whole: Productive status was seen about 90% or about 30% of the time for most TCR beta V segments in an earlier analysis. In vitro assays verified that a few CMV-associated chains recognized CMV antigens specifically.

The V gene is TRBV2, the J gene TRBJ2-5, with TRBD2 as a possible D gene (5 bases). The sample taken for sequencing was PBMCs. The TCR comes from a man in his fifties in good health and CMV-seropositive. CDR3 nucleotides: TGTGCCAGCAGTCAGGACGGGAAGACCCAAGAGACCCAGTACTTC. Protein product: CASSQDGKTQETQYF.